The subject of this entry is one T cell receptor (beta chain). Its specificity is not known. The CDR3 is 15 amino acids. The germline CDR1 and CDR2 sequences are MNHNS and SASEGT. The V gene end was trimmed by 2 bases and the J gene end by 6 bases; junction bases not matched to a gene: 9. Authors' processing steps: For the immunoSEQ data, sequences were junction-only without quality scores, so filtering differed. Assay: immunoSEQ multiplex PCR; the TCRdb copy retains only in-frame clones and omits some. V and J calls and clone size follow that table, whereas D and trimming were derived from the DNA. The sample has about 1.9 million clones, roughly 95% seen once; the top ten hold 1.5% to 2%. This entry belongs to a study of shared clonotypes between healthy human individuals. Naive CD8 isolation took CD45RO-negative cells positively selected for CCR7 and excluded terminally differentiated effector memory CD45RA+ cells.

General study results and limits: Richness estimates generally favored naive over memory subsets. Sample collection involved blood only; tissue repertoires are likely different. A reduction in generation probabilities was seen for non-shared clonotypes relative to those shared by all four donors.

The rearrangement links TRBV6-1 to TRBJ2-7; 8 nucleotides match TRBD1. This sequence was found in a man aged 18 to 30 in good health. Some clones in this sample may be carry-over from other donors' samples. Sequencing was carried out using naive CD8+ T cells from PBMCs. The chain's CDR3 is CASSEPPGGIGEQYF. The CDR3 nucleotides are TGTGCCAGCAGTGAACCCCCAGGGGGCATCGGCGAGCAGTACTTC.